The 16 T cell receptor beta chains in this list originate from one sample, sequenced in a study of T-cell reconstitution after alpha-beta-depleted transplantation in children. Preparation of the TCRbeta library involved a method that used unique molecular identifiers. TCRdb analysed the PCR reads with MiXCR anew, one entry per CDR3 protein. The sample yields more than 250,000 distinct CDR3 sequences, 9.9% seen once. Source: PBMCs from the stem cell graft donor, taken from the stem cell graft. These receptor sequences come from a human donor who donated a stem cell graft to a child with SCID.

This clonotype turned up a few times. V is TRBV11-2 and J is TRBJ2-7, with D unclear. Germline lookup yields CDR1 SGHAT and CDR2 FQNNGV. V was trimmed by 5 bases and J by 2 bases, leaving 13 bases between them. The CDR3 has 14 amino acids. The chain's CDR3 is CASSPPNPAYEQYF. The CDR3 DNA follows: TGTGCCAGCAGCCCCCCCAACCCGGCCTACGAGCAGTACTTC.

Details on this clonotype: At one boundary the junction diverges from the germline segment, which might be a read error. V usage is TRBV29-1 and J usage is TRBJ1-4; D unclear. CDR1 is SQVTM, CDR2 ANQGSEA, per germline. CDR3 length: 13 amino acids. CDR3 region: CGVGGDSNEKLFF. CDR3 sequence (DNA): TGCGGCGTTGGCGGGGATTCTAATGAAAAACTGTTTTTT.

This clonotype was picked up a small number of times. The chain employs TRBV7-6 and TRBJ2-5, with D possibly matching TRBD2 (5 bases). Germline V lookup: CDR1 SGHVS, CDR2 FNYEAQ. The V end lost 2 bases, the J end lost 2 bases, and 12 bases lay between the germline ends. This CDR3 spans 15 amino acids. The CDR3 sequence is CASSLSVWEQETQYF. CDR3 nucleotide sequence: TGTGCCAGCAGCTTAAGTGTATGGGAGCAAGAGACCCAGTACTTC.

This clonotype was observed a few times. This chain uses TRBV19 with TRBJ2-7; 9 nucleotides match TRBD1. With V trimmed by 3 bases and J by 6 bases, 0 bases remained unmatched. The germline V gene encodes CDR1 LNHDA and CDR2 SQIVND (reference sequence). The CDR3 is made up of 12 amino acids. The CDR3 sequence: CASSMGQGEQYF. Written as DNA, the CDR3 is TGTGCCAGTAGTATGGGACAGGGCGAGCAGTACTTC.

This clonotype was counted at least ten times. This chain uses TRBV2 with TRBJ2-2; D remains ambiguous. Germline V CDR1 and CDR2: SNHLY, FYNNEI. The CDR3 sequence is 11 residues long. With 6 bases removed from V and 5 bases from J, the gap between germline ends came to 4 bases. The CDR3 reads CASRETGELFF. The CDR3 nucleotides are TGTGCCAGCAGGGAAACCGGGGAGCTGTTTTTT. The whole variable domain, remainder taken from reference TRBV2 and TRBJ2-2, is EPEVTQTPSHQVTQMGQEVILRCVPISNHLYFYWYRQILGQKVEFLVSFYNNEISEKSEIFDDQFSVERPDGSNFTLKIRSTKLEDSAMYFCASRETGELFFGEGSRLTVL.

This clonotype was counted a few times. The chain employs TRBV27 and TRBJ2-2; 8 bases align to TRBD1. Looked up from germline, CDR1 is MNHEY and CDR2 is SMNVEV (reference sequence). The J segment lost 2 bases and the V segment lost 3 bases, leaving 5 bases of the junction unmatched. This CDR3 is built from 16 residues. In DNA, the CDR3 is TGTGCCAGCAGTTTCCAGGGGGCTACCAACACCGGGGAGCTGTTTTTT. Translation gives CASSFQGATNTGELFF.

V is TRBV7-9 and J is TRBJ2-3; the D gene is possibly TRBD1 (6 bases). In germline, CDR1 is SEHNR, CDR2 FQNEAQ (reference sequence). V was shortened by 5 bases and J by 14 bases, with 17 bases between the two germline ends. The length of the CDR3 is 12 residues. CDR3 sequence reads: CASSLDRMVLYF. The CDR3 DNA reads TGTGCCAGCAGCCTAGACAGGATGGTCCTGTATTTT.

This clonotype was seen only a few times. The rearrangement joins TRBV5-1 to TRBJ2-1; 7 bases match TRBD1. The J segment lost 15 bases and the V segment lost 0 bases, leaving 12 bases of the junction unmatched. The CDR3 is 14 residues long. The germline V gene encodes CDR1 SGHRS and CDR2 YFSETQ. The CDR3 DNA reads TGCGCCAGCAGCTTGGAAGGGGGCACTCTTTTAGGGTTCTTC. This codes for CASSLEGGTLLGFF.

The rearrangement links TRBV7-7 to TRBJ2-2; 8 bases fit TRBD2. Per germline, CDR1 SSHAT and CDR2 FNYEAQ (reference sequence). CDR3 length equals 13 residues. The CDR3 nucleotides are TGTGCTAGCTCGGGAGGGCAGCCCGGGGAGCTGTTTTTT. Its translation is CASSGGQPGELFF.

The V call is TRBV6-5, the J call TRBJ2-5; either TRBD1 or TRBD2 may fit D (5 bases each). V was cut by 6 bases and J by 4 bases, with 18 bases left in between. Looked up from germline, CDR1 is MNHEY and CDR2 is SVGAGI. CDR3 length: 15 residues. CDR3 residues: CASRPPGTAGETQYF. CDR3 DNA sequence: TGTGCCAGCAGACCCCCCGGGACGGCGGGAGAGACCCAGTACTTC.

The chain links TRBV6-2 or TRBV6-3 to TRBJ2-4; no clear D. The length of the CDR3 is 19 residues. V was shortened by 4 bases and J by 3 bases, with 25 bases between the two germline ends. Germline assignment: CDR1 MNHEY and CDR2 SVGEGT. In DNA form, the CDR3 reads TGTGCCAGCAGTTTGCAGGTCACGAGAAACTTGCTGGGCAAAAACATTCAGTACTTC. Protein sequence: CASSLQVTRNLLGKNIQYF.

This clonotype was detected only a few times. This sequence joins TRBV20-1 and TRBJ1-2, with TRBD1 matching 7 bases. Germline assignment: CDR1 DFQATT and CDR2 SNEGSKA (reference sequence). The length of the CDR3 is 14 residues. The V gene end was trimmed by 0 bases and the J gene end by 8 bases; junction bases not matched to a gene: 9. The CDR3 nucleotides are TGCAGTGCTAGAGATCTGAAGGGGGCGGAGGGCTACACCTTC. This sequence encodes CSARDLKGAEGYTF.

V is TRBV5-1 and J is TRBJ2-1, with 8 nucleotides matching TRBD1. Germline V CDR1 and CDR2: SGHRS, YFSETQ. The CDR3 totals 16 residues. V dropped 2 bases and J dropped 0; count of bases not matched to a gene: 4. The CDR3 sequence: CASSFPQGGSYNEQFF. Written as DNA, the CDR3 is TGCGCCAGCAGCTTTCCACAGGGGGGCTCCTACAATGAGCAGTTCTTC.

This clonotype showed up many times. J is TRBJ2-5 and V is TRBV7-2; TRBD1 agrees at 7 bases. Germline values: CDR1 SGHTA, CDR2 FQGNSA. The CDR3 runs to 14 residues. Losses at the gene ends were 5 bases for V and 5 bases for J; bases not matched to a gene: 8. The CDR3 bases are TGTGCCAGCAGCCATACAGGGGAGAAGGAGACCCAGTACTTC. As protein: CASSHTGEKETQYF.

V gene TRBV5-6 combines with J gene TRBJ2-7; 11 nucleotides align to TRBD2. Trimming took 7 bases from V and 7 from J; bases not matched to a gene: 22. The V gene's germline CDR1 is SGHDT and CDR2 YYEEEE. CDR3 length: 18 amino acids. The DNA of the CDR3 is TGTGCCAGCGGCCCGGGACAGAGATTAGCGGGGGGGCCGAGGGAGCAGTACTTC. Translated: CASGPGQRLAGGPREQYF.

The chain links TRBV3-1 to TRBJ2-5; D not certain. Trimming shortened V by 8 bases and J by 1 base, and 11 bases separated the two germline ends. Germline V gene lookup returns CDR1 LGHDT and CDR2 YNNKEL (reference sequence). CDR3 size: 13 residues. The CDR3 coding sequence is TGTGCCAGCCTGCCCCCCTTCCAAGAGACCCAGTACTTC. Its protein product is CASLPPFQETQYF.